This T cell receptor (beta chain) originates from a study of cytomegalovirus exposure and HLA in healthy donors. In the PCR, 60 Vbeta and 13 Jbeta primers were used. Generated by immunoSEQ multiplex PCR, the TCRdb table keeps only in-frame clones and is missing some. Of 100,000 to 150,000 clones in the sample, 70% to 85% were seen once. V lost 5 bases to trimming and J lost 10 bases, with 11 bases between them. Germline V gene data show CDR1 as SGHTA and CDR2 as FQGNSA. This CDR3 has 11 residues. Study findings and constraints: Follow-up analysis later connected one missense variant in DCLRE1C with trimming of TCR beta V- and J-genes. As a later analysis showed, several of the most significant clusters appeared to be linked to common viral pathogens. While the bulk of TCR sequences proved rare, some public TCRs turned up in many donors.

Unrecorded immune exposures were likely, despite nominal health at sampling. Regarding this clone: Its specificity is unknown.

This TCR was recovered from a male donor in good health and CMV-seropositive. The sequenced sample consisted of PBMCs. The chain employs TRBV7-2 and TRBJ1-1; tentatively, D is TRBD1 (6 bases). The CDR3 reads CASSPGEGAFF. For the CDR3, the DNA is TGTGCCAGCAGCCCAGGGGAGGGAGCTTTCTTT.